The rows below give T cell receptor beta chains drawn from one sample of a study of T cell changes during pregnancy in multiple sclerosis. Using immunoSEQ multiplex PCR, the repertoire was profiled, and TCRdb retains in-frame clones only, with some absent. The sample comprises about 100,000 clones, 92% of which are singletons, and just under 0.8% rests with the top ten. The sample in question was peripheral blood, obtained in the third trimester of pregnancy. The receptors here all came from a female donor in good health, enrolled as a control in a pregnancy study. Each CDR3 is given with its conserved first and last residue. Each record gives: CDR3 length, D gene, V gene, J gene, clone size, CDR3 DNA, CDR3 protein. The D gene is left open where the match is weak. For some rows the clone size is stated as once, few or many, or as a class when expanded; others skip it.

>14|NA|TRBV27|TRBJ1-6|NA
TGTGCCAGCAGTTACCCGGGAGGCAATTCACCCCTCCACTTT
CASSYPGGNSPLHF
>14|TRBD2|TRBV6-1|TRBJ2-1|many
TGTGCCAGCAAACTAGCGGGGGGGCCGGATGAGCAGTTCTTC
CASKLAGGPDEQFF
>18|TRBD1|TRBV11-2|TRBJ2-7|NA
TGTGCCAGCAGCCTTAGGTCAGCGAGACAGGGGTCTACCTACGAGCAGTACTTC
CASSLRSARQGSTYEQYF
>14|NA|TRBV2|TRBJ1-5|once
TGTGCCAGCAGCAGGGAGGGGAGCAATCAGCCCCAGCATTTT
CASSREGSNQPQHF
>15|TRBD1|TRBV4-1|TRBJ1-1|NA
TGCGCCAGCAGCTACTCACAGGGGACGGCGACTGAAGCTTTCTTT
CASSYSQGTATEAFF
>16|TRBD2|TRBV10-3|TRBJ2-1|NA
TGTGCCATCAGTGAGGCCCCAGCGGGGGGTATCGGTGAGCAGTTCTTC
CAISEAPAGGIGEQFF
>14|NA|TRBV5-4|TRBJ1-1|NA
TGTGCCAGCAGCTCCCGGGGGGCAAGGCCTGAAGCTTTCTTT
CASSSRGARPEAFF
>15|TRBD1|TRBV7-2|TRBJ2-1|NA
TGTGCCAGCAGCTTAGCGGGACAGGGGGTCAATGAGCAGTTCTTC
CASSLAGQGVNEQFF
>14|TRBD2|TRBV19|TRBJ2-5|NA
TGTGCCAGCGGGACTAGCGGTAGCCAAGAGACCCAGTACTTC
CASGTSGSQETQYF
>16|TRBD1|TRBV30|TRBJ1-4|NA
TGTGCCTGGAGTGTAGAGGGGGCTGCAACTAATGAAAAACTGTTTTTT
CAWSVEGAATNEKLFF
>15|NA|TRBV4-3|TRBJ1-6|NA
TGCGCCAGCAGCCAGAGCACCGGGTATAATTCACCCCTCCACTTT
CASSQSTGYNSPLHF
>15|TRBD2|TRBV5-1|TRBJ2-7|once
TGCGCCAGCAGCTTGGAGGCGGGGGAGACCTACGAGCAGTACTTC
CASSLEAGETYEQYF
>14|NA|TRBV28|TRBJ1-1|NA
TGTGCCAGCAGGTCACAAGGGGGGAACACTGAAGCTTTCTTT
CASRSQGGNTEAFF
>14|TRBD2|TRBV30|TRBJ2-7|NA
TGTGCCTGGATGGAAGCGGGGGGATACTACGGGCAGTACTTC
CAWMEAGGYYGQYF
>14|TRBD1|TRBV27|TRBJ2-7|NA
TGTGCCAGCAGTTTAGGGACAGGGGGACTCGAGCAGTACTTC
CASSLGTGGLEQYF
>15|TRBD1|TRBV2|TRBJ2-7|NA
TGTGCCAGCAGTGAGGGGACAGGGGGCAGCTACGAGCAGTACTTC
CASSEGTGGSYEQYF
>14|TRBD1|TRBV5-1|TRBJ1-1|NA
TGCGCCAGCAGCTTGGCGACAGGGGCCACTGAAGCTTTCTTT
CASSLATGATEAFF
>14|NA|TRBV27|TRBJ1-1|NA
TGTGCCAGCAGATCCGGGACATCGGTCTCTGAAGCTTTCTTT
CASRSGTSVSEAFF
>13|NA|TRBV6-5|TRBJ1-5|NA
TGTGCCAGCAGTTCAGGGTTCAATCAGCCCCAGCATTTT
CASSSGFNQPQHF
>13|NA|TRBV4-1|TRBJ1-3|NA
TGCGCCAGCAGCCAAGCTACTGGAAACACCATATATTTT
CASSQATGNTIYF
>15|NA|TRBV27|TRBJ1-1|once
TGTGCCAGCAGTTTATCATGGGCAGCGAACACTGAAGCTTTCTTT
CASSLSWAANTEAFF
>17|NA|TRBV2|TRBJ1-5|NA
TGTGCCAGCAGTGATGTGGCAGCTAAGCAGGGCAATCAGCCCCAGCATTTT
CASSDVAAKQGNQPQHF
>14|TRBD1|TRBV29-1|TRBJ1-2|NA
TGCAGCGTAACAGGGGGCTTGGCTAACTATGGCTACACCTTC
CSVTGGLANYGYTF
>14|NA|TRBV9|TRBJ1-2|once
TGTGCCAGCAGCGTAGGTGCAGGTACCGATGGCTACACCTTC
CASSVGAGTDGYTF
>15|NA|TRBV7-8|TRBJ1-3|NA
TGTGCCAGCAGCTTATTGTCACAGGAAGGAAACACCATATATTTT
CASSLLSQEGNTIYF